Listed below are T cell receptor beta chains from one sample, sequenced in a study of CD8 T cells in ankylosing spondylitis. A single record per CDR3 protein comes from TCRdb applying MiXCR to the 5' RACE reads. The sample carries hundreds of thousands of distinct CDR3 sequences, roughly a third recorded once. The material sequenced was blood, either unsorted or a sorted T cell fraction (not recorded which). Every receptor here comes from a male donor with ankylosing spondylitis or in good health (not recorded which). Both conserved end residues are part of each CDR3. Fields, in order: CDR3 DNA, CDR3 protein, V gene, J gene, clone size, D gene. The D gene is left open where the match is weak. Clone size is given for some rows only: seen once, a few or many times, or a class if the clone is expanded.

cdr3_nt: TGTGCCAGCAGCTTAACCTATGAGCAGTTCTTC
cdr3_aa: CASSLTYEQFF
v_call: TRBV7-2
j_call: TRBJ2-1
clone_size: -
d_call: -

cdr3_nt: TGTGCCAGCAGAAGGACTAGCGGGGGGTACTACAATGAGCAGTTCTTC
cdr3_aa: CASRRTSGGYYNEQFF
v_call: TRBV6-1
j_call: TRBJ2-1
clone_size: once
d_call: TRBD2

cdr3_nt: TGTGCCAGCAGCTTGGAGGACCGACCCACAGATACGCAGTATTTT
cdr3_aa: CASSLEDRPTDTQYF
v_call: TRBV5-5
j_call: TRBJ2-3
clone_size: -
d_call: -

cdr3_nt: TGCAGTGCTACGTACACACCTTCGCGCGGCACAGATACGCAGTATTTT
cdr3_aa: CSATYTPSRGTDTQYF
v_call: TRBV20-1
j_call: TRBJ2-3
clone_size: -
d_call: -

cdr3_nt: TGTGCCAGCAGCTTAAGGGTGGCATCGTACCAAGAGACCCAGTACTTC
cdr3_aa: CASSLRVASYQETQYF
v_call: TRBV11-1
j_call: TRBJ2-5
clone_size: -
d_call: -

cdr3_nt: TGTGCCAGCACGGGTGCCGGGGGGACTGAAGCTTTCTTT
cdr3_aa: CASTGAGGTEAFF
v_call: TRBV28
j_call: TRBJ1-1
clone_size: -
d_call: -

cdr3_nt: TGTGCCAGCAGTTTGGGCGGGGGGAGCTCCTACGAGCAGTACTTC
cdr3_aa: CASSLGGGSSYEQYF
v_call: TRBV12-3/TRBV12-4
j_call: TRBJ2-7
clone_size: many
d_call: TRBD2

cdr3_nt: TGCAGTGCTAGCCGACAGACTGAAAAACTGTTTTTT
cdr3_aa: CSASRQTEKLFF
v_call: TRBV20-1
j_call: TRBJ1-4
clone_size: -
d_call: -

cdr3_nt: TGCGCCAGCAGCCTCGATCCGGCATTGTTTGATACGCAGTATTTT
cdr3_aa: CASSLDPALFDTQYF
v_call: TRBV4-1
j_call: TRBJ2-3
clone_size: -
d_call: -

cdr3_nt: TGTGCCAGCAGTTTATGGGGCGGTCACAATGAGCAGTTCTTC
cdr3_aa: CASSLWGGHNEQFF
v_call: TRBV12-3/TRBV12-4
j_call: TRBJ2-1
clone_size: few
d_call: -

cdr3_nt: TGTGCCAGCAGCTTTTCTCAGGGCAGGGGGCACGCGAACTACAATGAGCAGTTCTTC
cdr3_aa: CASSFSQGRGHANYNEQFF
v_call: TRBV12-3/TRBV12-4
j_call: TRBJ2-1
clone_size: -
d_call: TRBD1

cdr3_nt: TGTGCCAGCAGCCACCAAAGAGGGGGCGAGCAGTACTTC
cdr3_aa: CASSHQRGGEQYF
v_call: TRBV3-1
j_call: TRBJ2-7
clone_size: -
d_call: -

cdr3_nt: TGCAGTGCTAGCCCCCTAGCGGGGGGGCCGGGTAGAGAGCAGTTCTTC
cdr3_aa: CSASPLAGGPGREQFF
v_call: TRBV20-1
j_call: TRBJ2-1
clone_size: many
d_call: TRBD2

cdr3_nt: TGTGCCAGCAGCTCGAGGGGCAGGGAGTCGAGCAATCAGCCCCAGCATTTT
cdr3_aa: CASSSRGRESSNQPQHF
v_call: TRBV5-5
j_call: TRBJ1-5
clone_size: once
d_call: -

cdr3_nt: TGTGCCAGCAGCCAAGATTTTGGCACAGGTGGAACGTATGGCTACACCTTC
cdr3_aa: CASSQDFGTGGTYGYTF
v_call: TRBV4-2
j_call: TRBJ1-2
clone_size: once
d_call: -

cdr3_nt: TGTGCCACCAGCAGAGATTGGACAGGAGCGGGGGGGACCCAGTACTTC
cdr3_aa: CATSRDWTGAGGTQYF
v_call: TRBV15
j_call: TRBJ2-5
clone_size: -
d_call: TRBD2

cdr3_nt: TGTGCCAGCAGCTCACAGGGACGGGGTGGCTACACCTTC
cdr3_aa: CASSSQGRGGYTF
v_call: TRBV5-5
j_call: TRBJ1-2
clone_size: many
d_call: -

cdr3_nt: TGTGCCACCGTCAGACAGGGGGAGGGGGCTGAAGCTTTCTTT
cdr3_aa: CATVRQGEGAEAFF
v_call: TRBV6-6
j_call: TRBJ1-1
clone_size: -
d_call: TRBD1

cdr3_nt: TGTGCCAGCAGCGTAGTTGGGACAGAATCCTACAATGAGCAGTTCTTC
cdr3_aa: CASSVVGTESYNEQFF
v_call: TRBV9
j_call: TRBJ2-1
clone_size: -
d_call: TRBD1

cdr3_nt: TGTGCCAGCTCACCGAGGGACAGGGCCGCCGAGCAGTACTTC
cdr3_aa: CASSPRDRAAEQYF
v_call: TRBV18
j_call: TRBJ2-7
clone_size: -
d_call: TRBD1

cdr3_nt: TGTGCCAGCAGTCCGTACCGACAGGGAAGGAACTATGGCTACACCTTC
cdr3_aa: CASSPYRQGRNYGYTF
v_call: TRBV6-1
j_call: TRBJ1-2
clone_size: -
d_call: TRBD1

cdr3_nt: TGCAGCGTTGGACGGCCGCAAGAGACCCAGTACTTC
cdr3_aa: CSVGRPQETQYF
v_call: TRBV29-1
j_call: TRBJ2-5
clone_size: many
d_call: -

cdr3_nt: TGTGCCAGCAGTTACCAGACAGGGGACACCGGGGAGCTGTTTTTT
cdr3_aa: CASSYQTGDTGELFF
v_call: TRBV6-5
j_call: TRBJ2-2
clone_size: -
d_call: TRBD1

cdr3_nt: TGTGCCAGCAGCTTAGAAGCTAGCGGGGTGGAACAGTACTTC
cdr3_aa: CASSLEASGVEQYF
v_call: TRBV11-2
j_call: TRBJ2-7
clone_size: -
d_call: TRBD2

cdr3_nt: TGCGCCAGCAGCTCCGGGACAGGGGGACCTGGATATGGCTACACCTTC
cdr3_aa: CASSSGTGGPGYGYTF
v_call: TRBV5-1
j_call: TRBJ1-2
clone_size: -
d_call: TRBD1

cdr3_nt: TGCAGTGCCTGGGACCCCAACAGGGCCACCGGGGAGCTGTTTTTT
cdr3_aa: CSAWDPNRATGELFF
v_call: TRBV20-1
j_call: TRBJ2-2
clone_size: -
d_call: -

cdr3_nt: TGCAGTGCTAGAGATCGGGCTAGCGGGAGCTCCTACGAGCAGTACTTC
cdr3_aa: CSARDRASGSSYEQYF
v_call: TRBV20-1
j_call: TRBJ2-7
clone_size: few
d_call: TRBD2

cdr3_nt: TGTGCCAGCACCTCATCTCCCTGGCCCAACTATGGCTACACCTTC
cdr3_aa: CASTSSPWPNYGYTF
v_call: TRBV6-1
j_call: TRBJ1-2
clone_size: -
d_call: -

cdr3_nt: TGTGCCAGCAATACAGCGGGGGTGACCTACGAGCAGTACTTC
cdr3_aa: CASNTAGVTYEQYF
v_call: TRBV12-3/TRBV12-4
j_call: TRBJ2-7
clone_size: -
d_call: TRBD2

cdr3_nt: TGTGCCAGCAGTCCCGACCCCCCACCGAACACCGGGGAGCTGTTTTTT
cdr3_aa: CASSPDPPPNTGELFF
v_call: TRBV6-1
j_call: TRBJ2-2
clone_size: few
d_call: -

cdr3_nt: TGTGCCAGCAGTTGGCGGGGGGGCCTCCAGACCCAGTACTTC
cdr3_aa: CASSWRGGLQTQYF
v_call: TRBV6-5
j_call: TRBJ2-5
clone_size: -
d_call: TRBD2

cdr3_nt: TGTGCCAGCAGCCACGGGATAGCCAAAAACATTCAGTACTTC
cdr3_aa: CASSHGIAKNIQYF
v_call: TRBV5-6
j_call: TRBJ2-4
clone_size: -
d_call: -

cdr3_nt: TGTGCCAGCAGCTCAGACCCGCCAGAGACCCAGTACTTC
cdr3_aa: CASSSDPPETQYF
v_call: TRBV7-6
j_call: TRBJ2-5
clone_size: -
d_call: -

cdr3_nt: TGTGCCAGCAGCGAGACCGGGACAAACAATGAGCAGTTCTTC
cdr3_aa: CASSETGTNNEQFF
v_call: TRBV7-9
j_call: TRBJ2-1
clone_size: many
d_call: -

cdr3_nt: TGCAGTGCTAGCGGGGGCAATGAGCAGTTCTTC
cdr3_aa: CSASGGNEQFF
v_call: TRBV20-1
j_call: TRBJ2-1
clone_size: many
d_call: -

cdr3_nt: TGCGCCAGCAGCTTGGGCCCGAGGGGCTCTGGAAACACCATATATTTT
cdr3_aa: CASSLGPRGSGNTIYF
v_call: TRBV5-1
j_call: TRBJ1-3
clone_size: -
d_call: -

cdr3_nt: TGTGCCAGCAGTGCCGGCGGAGGGGGCCCCTACGAGCAGTACTTC
cdr3_aa: CASSAGGGGPYEQYF
v_call: TRBV12-3/TRBV12-4
j_call: TRBJ2-7
clone_size: -
d_call: -

cdr3_nt: TGTGCCAGCAGTCTACTAGCGGCCTACGAGCAGTACTTC
cdr3_aa: CASSLLAAYEQYF
v_call: TRBV12-3/TRBV12-4
j_call: TRBJ2-7
clone_size: few
d_call: TRBD2

cdr3_nt: TGCAGTGCTATATCGGGACAGGCCTACGAGCAGTACTTC
cdr3_aa: CSAISGQAYEQYF
v_call: TRBV20-1
j_call: TRBJ2-7
clone_size: many
d_call: TRBD1

cdr3_nt: TGCAGCGTTGTTAGGCAGGGTTATGGTGAGCAGTTCTTC
cdr3_aa: CSVVRQGYGEQFF
v_call: TRBV29-1
j_call: TRBJ2-1
clone_size: few
d_call: -

cdr3_nt: TGTGCCAGCAGTTTATCCAAATTAGGGACCCAGTACTTC
cdr3_aa: CASSLSKLGTQYF
v_call: TRBV27
j_call: TRBJ2-5
clone_size: -
d_call: -

cdr3_nt: TGTGCCAGCAGCTTAGAATTTCCATGGAGGGGCTCCTACGAGCAGTACTTC
cdr3_aa: CASSLEFPWRGSYEQYF
v_call: TRBV11-2
j_call: TRBJ2-7
clone_size: few
d_call: -